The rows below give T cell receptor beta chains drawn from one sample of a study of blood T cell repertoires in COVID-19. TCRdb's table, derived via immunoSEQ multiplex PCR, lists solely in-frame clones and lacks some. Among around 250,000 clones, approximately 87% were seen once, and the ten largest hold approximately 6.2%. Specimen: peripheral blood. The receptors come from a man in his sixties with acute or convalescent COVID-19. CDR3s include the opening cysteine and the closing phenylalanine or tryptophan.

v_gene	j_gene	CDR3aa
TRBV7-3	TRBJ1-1	CASSSRGTGAGYTEAFF
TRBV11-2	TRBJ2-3	CASSLVGIAGRTDTQYF
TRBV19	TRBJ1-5	CASSINSPNQPQHF
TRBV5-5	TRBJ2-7	CASSLGGGLYEQYF
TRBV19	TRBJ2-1	CASNGGQEQFF
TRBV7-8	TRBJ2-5	CASSRREGETQYF
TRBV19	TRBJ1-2	CASTPEGGTYGYTF
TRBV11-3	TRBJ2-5	CASSLDSGQGETQYF
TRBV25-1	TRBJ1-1	CASSELTGGKNTEAFF
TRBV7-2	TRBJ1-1	CASSPWTGVNTEAFF
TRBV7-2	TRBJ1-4	CASSLDLSLHEKLFF
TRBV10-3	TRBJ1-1	CAISEAMGGRGDTEAFF
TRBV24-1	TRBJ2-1	CATSDLTKLNEQFF
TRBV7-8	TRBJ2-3	CASSLDLPSTDTQYF
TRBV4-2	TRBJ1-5	CASRTGTGDNQPQHF
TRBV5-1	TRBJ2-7	CASSFRQASYEQYF
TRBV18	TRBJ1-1	CASSPRGQAQVTEAFF
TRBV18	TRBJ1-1	CASSQGVTEAFF
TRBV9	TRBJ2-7	CASSVIGRVEEQYF
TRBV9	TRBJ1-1	CASSVAFRDTEAFF
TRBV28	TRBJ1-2	CASSLGGRYGYTF
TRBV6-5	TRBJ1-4	CASSLDRDEKLFF
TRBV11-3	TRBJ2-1	CASSKGAAYNEQFF
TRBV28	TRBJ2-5	CASMLAGFTEDQYF
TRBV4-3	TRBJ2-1	CASSQTSGGGNEQFF
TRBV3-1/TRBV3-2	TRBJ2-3	CASSQSRREADTQYF
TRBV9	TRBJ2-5	CASSVGAARGPETQYF
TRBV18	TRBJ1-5	CASSPPGQVPYQPQHF
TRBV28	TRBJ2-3	CASSQLADPTDTQYF
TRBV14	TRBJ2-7	CASSHTGSEQYF
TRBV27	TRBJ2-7	CASSLLAGREVYEQYF
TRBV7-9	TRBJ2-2	CASSRGLAPGGGELFF
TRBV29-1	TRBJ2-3	CSVVLLSLAVRGTQYF
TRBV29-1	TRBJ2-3	CSVFPGLSDTQYF
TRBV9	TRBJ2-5	CASSVTSGSSRQETQYF
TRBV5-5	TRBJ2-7	CASSRTGGVNSYEQYF
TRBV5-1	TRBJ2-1	CASSNRELGNNEQFF
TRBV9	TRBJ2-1	CASSDGTWSGSNEQFF
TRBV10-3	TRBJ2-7	CAISEGRGRYEQYF
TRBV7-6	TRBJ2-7	CASSSSPGTGLLGQYF
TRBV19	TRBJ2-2	CAGGRRDTGELFF
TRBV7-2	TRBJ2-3	CASSLDRGSTDTQYF
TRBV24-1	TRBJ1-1	CATRSGQGLNTEAFF
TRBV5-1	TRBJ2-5	CASSLDRGGETQYF
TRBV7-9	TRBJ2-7	CASSLGSTGSGEQYF
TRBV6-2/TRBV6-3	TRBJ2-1	CASSNRDRGRWEQFF
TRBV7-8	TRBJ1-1	CASSSAGGAYTEAFF
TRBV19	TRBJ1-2	CASSLDRIVGYTF
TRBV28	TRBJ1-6	CASSLIPLTGDLSPLHF
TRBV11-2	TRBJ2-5	CASSPSGGQETQYF
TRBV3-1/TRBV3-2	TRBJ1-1	CASSWQGKNTEAFF
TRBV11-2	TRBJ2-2	CASSSKAGWNTGELFF
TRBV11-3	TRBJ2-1	CASSSGQASSYNEQFF
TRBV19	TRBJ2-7	CASSTPRAGTYEQYF